This T cell receptor beta chain appears in the sequencing data of a study of radiotherapy plus CTLA-4 blockade in lung cancer. Study-level background: Across the patients, objective responses occurred in less than 20%, and disease control in roughly 30%.

V lost 4 bases and J 5 bases, leaving 12 bases between the germline ends. CDR3 length: 14 amino acids. Germline-derived CDR1 and CDR2 are SGHTA and FQGNSA. In its sample, this clone was seen a few times. The antigen remains undetermined. Patients in the study, people with chemo-refractory metastatic non-small-cell lung cancer, received focal radiation plus ipilimumab CTLA-4 blockade. Clones were sequenced by immunoSEQ multiplex PCR, and TCRdb holds only the in-frame ones, with some missing. The table includes some 120,000 clones, about 80% detected once. Regarding the study as a whole: Blood saw expansion of tumor-derived TCR clones after radiotherapy plus ipilimumab. Response, reportedly, was best predicted by interferon-beta along with early blood T cell clone dynamics.

The TCR originated in a human donor with non-small cell lung cancer that progressed on radiotherapy plus ipilimumab. Some clones in this sample may be carry-over from other donors' samples. The sequencing here drew on peripheral blood, taken from a patient treated with radiotherapy plus ipilimumab. V and J are TRBV7-2 and TRBJ1-5; maybe TRBD1 (5 bases). The DNA for the CDR3 is TGTGCCAGCAGCTCAAGGGTGGGGGATCAGCCCCAGCATTTT. This gives the protein CASSSRVGDQPQHF.